The 7 T cell receptor beta chains given below trace back to one sample, sequenced in a study of blood T cells in healthy people across ages. Sample-barcoded 5' priming and a J-beta primer mix drove a second PCR of roughly 7 to 11 cycles. TCRdb reprocessed the 5' RACE reads with MiXCR, giving one entry per CDR3 protein. The sample shows some 850,000 distinct CDR3 sequences, roughly 25% of them seen only once. The same specimen was also included in a second study, on T cells of mothers and their children.

Source material: blood. The receptor set was obtained from a boy between 10 and 17 years old in good health.

V and J are TRBV20-1 and TRBJ2-5; 10 bases agree with TRBD1. Gene TRBJ2-1 matches the end of the DNA better, so the J call may be wrong. The CDR3 has 13 amino acids. Germline V gene sequence: CDR1 DFQATT, CDR2 SNEGSKA (reference sequence). The CDR3 nucleotides are TGCAGTGCAACCGGGACAGGGGCTAATGAGCAGTTCTTC. It is translated as CSATGTGANEQFF.

A word on this clonotype: One end of the junction varies from germline; a read error may be responsible. The chain links TRBV7-2 to TRBJ2-5, with 8 nucleotides matching TRBD2. The CDR3 has 15 residues. CDR1 SGHTA and CDR2 FQGNSA come from the germline V gene. The DNA of the CDR3 is TGTGCCTGCAGCTTGGGGGGACTAGTTGTAGAGACCCAGTACTTC. The encoded protein is CACSLGGLVVETQYF.

The V call is TRBV11-2, the J call TRBJ2-5; D not certain. V was trimmed by 5 bases and J by 0 bases, leaving 10 bases between them. This CDR3 region has 14 residues. Germline values: CDR1 SGHAT, CDR2 FQNNGV. CDR3 in amino acids: CASSPQSYQETQYF. CDR3 sequence (DNA): TGTGCCAGCAGCCCACAAAGTTACCAAGAGACCCAGTACTTC.

This clonotype was counted only a few times. The chain couples TRBV20-1 to TRBJ2-1; TRBD2 is a possible D gene (7 bases). V was shortened by 8 bases and J by 6 bases, with 23 bases between the two germline ends. CDR1 DFQATT and CDR2 SNEGSKA come from the germline V gene (reference sequence). The CDR3 loop spans 15 amino acids. The CDR3 reads CSTSPGLVQGNEQFF. CDR3 bases: TGCAGTACAAGCCCCGGACTAGTACAGGGCAATGAGCAGTTCTTC.

The chain employs TRBV12-3 or TRBV12-4 and TRBJ2-7; D may be TRBD1 or TRBD2 (6 bases each). There are 15 residues in the CDR3. The V gene lost 5 bases and the J gene lost 2 bases, with 16 bases spanning the gap. CDR3 sequence reads: CASSPTGGGAYEQYF. CDR3 in DNA: TGTGCCAGCAGTCCGACCGGAGGGGGAGCCTACGAGCAGTACTTC.

The chain recombines TRBV20-1 with TRBJ2-7, with 8 positions matching TRBD2. This CDR3 contains 14 residues. Germline V CDR1 and CDR2: DFQATT, SNEGSKA (reference sequence). Trimming at V came to 6 bases and at J to 4 bases, leaving 11 bases not matched to a gene. The CDR3 DNA sequence: TGCAGTGCCCCCGGGGCAAGCGGGGGTTACGAGCAGTACTTC. Translating gives CSAPGASGGYEQYF.

This chain connects TRBV7-2 to TRBJ2-5, with a possible D match to TRBD1 (5 bases). The ends were cut back, 5 bases at V and 9 bases at J, with 19 bases in the middle. The germline gives CDR1 SGHTA, CDR2 FQGNSA. This CDR3 spans 14 amino acids. Here the CDR3 reads CASSRRAPRVAQYF. In DNA form, the CDR3 reads TGTGCCAGCAGCCGAAGAGCCCCCAGGGTGGCCCAGTACTTC. Complete variable domain (other parts from reference TRBV7-2 and TRBJ2-5): GAGVSQSPSNKVTEKGKDVELRCDPISGHTALYWYRQSLGQGLEFLIYFQGNSAPDKSGLPSDRFSAERTGGSVSTLTIQRTQQEDSAVYLCASSRRAPRVAQYFGPGTRLLVL.